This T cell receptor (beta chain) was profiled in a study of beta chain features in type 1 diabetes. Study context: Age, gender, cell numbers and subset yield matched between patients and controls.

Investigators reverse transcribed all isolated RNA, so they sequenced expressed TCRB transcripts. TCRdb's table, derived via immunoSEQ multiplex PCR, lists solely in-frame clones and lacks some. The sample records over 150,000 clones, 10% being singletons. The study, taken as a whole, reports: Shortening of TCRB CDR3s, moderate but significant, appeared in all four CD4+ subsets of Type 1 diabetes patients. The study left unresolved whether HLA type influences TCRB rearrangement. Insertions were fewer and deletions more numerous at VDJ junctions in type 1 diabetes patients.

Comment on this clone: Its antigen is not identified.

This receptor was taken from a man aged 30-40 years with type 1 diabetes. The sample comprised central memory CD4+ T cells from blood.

The CDR3, as DNA: TGTGCCAGCACTGCCCTAGCGGTGGGAGAGACCCAGTACTTC. This codes for CASTALAVGETQYF. The chain has TRBV6-6 and TRBJ2-5; 7 bases match TRBD2. Trimming at V came to 7 bases and at J to 4 bases, leaving 9 bases not matched to a gene. Germline V gene data show CDR1 as MNHNY and CDR2 as SVGAGI (reference sequence). CDR3 size: 14 residues.